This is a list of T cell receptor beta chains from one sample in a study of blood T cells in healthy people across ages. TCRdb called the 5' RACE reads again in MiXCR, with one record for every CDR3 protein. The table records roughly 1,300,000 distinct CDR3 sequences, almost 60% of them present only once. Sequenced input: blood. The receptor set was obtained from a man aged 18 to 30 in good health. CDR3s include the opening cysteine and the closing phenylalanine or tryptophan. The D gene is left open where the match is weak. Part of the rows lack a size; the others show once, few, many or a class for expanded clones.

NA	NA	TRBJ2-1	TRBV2	TGTGCCAGCAGTGATCTTCGGCTAGGGGTAGATGAGCAGTTCTTC	CASSDLRLGVDEQFF
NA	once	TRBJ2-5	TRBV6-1	TGTGCCAGCAGTGCGACCCATCCCACACAGTACTTC	CASSATHPTQYF
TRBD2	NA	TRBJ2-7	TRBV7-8	TGTGCCAGCAGCCTACTGGGACTAGCAGCCTACGAGCAGTACTTC	CASSLLGLAAYEQYF
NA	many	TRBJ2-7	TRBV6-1	TGTGCCAGCAGCCTCTCCACCTCCTCCTACGAGCAGTACTTC	CASSLSTSSYEQYF
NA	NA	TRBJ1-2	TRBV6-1	TGTGCCAGCACCCCGGACGGATCGACTAACTATGGCTACACCTTC	CASTPDGSTNYGYTF
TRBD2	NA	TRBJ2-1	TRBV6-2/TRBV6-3	TGTGCCAGCAGTTCCCTGACTAGCGGGGCTACCCTCGAGCAGTTCTTC	CASSSLTSGATLEQFF
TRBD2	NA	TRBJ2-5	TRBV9	TGTGCCAGCAGCGTAGTAGCGGGGGTCCAAGAGACCCAGTACTTC	CASSVVAGVQETQYF
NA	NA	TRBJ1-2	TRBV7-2	TGTGCCAGCATTTCCCTCGACCTCTCGGGCTATGGCTACACCTTC	CASISLDLSGYGYTF
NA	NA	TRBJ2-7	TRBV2	TGTGCCAGCAGTGTTAGCGAGCAGTACTTC	CASSVSEQYF
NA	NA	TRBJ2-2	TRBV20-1	TGCAGTGCCCTGGGCCCTAGTAAGAACACCGGGGAGCTGTTTTTT	CSALGPSKNTGELFF
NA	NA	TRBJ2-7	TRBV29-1	TGCAGCGCTCGGACTTGGAAGGAATTGCAGTACTTC	CSARTWKELQYF
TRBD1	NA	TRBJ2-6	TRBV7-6	TGTGCCTCCAGGGGACAGGGAGACAACGTCCTGACTTTC	CASRGQGDNVLTF
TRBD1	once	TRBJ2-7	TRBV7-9	TGTGCCAGCAGCGGCCGACAGGGGCGAACCTACGAGCAGTACTTC	CASSGRQGRTYEQYF
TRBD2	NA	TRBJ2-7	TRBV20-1	TGCAGTGCTAGAACACCCGGGACTAGCGGAACCTACGAGCAGTACTTC	CSARTPGTSGTYEQYF
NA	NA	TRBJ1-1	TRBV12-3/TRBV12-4	TGTGCCAGCAATACACCAGAGTATGAAGCTTTCTTT	CASNTPEYEAFF
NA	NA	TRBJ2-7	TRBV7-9	TGTGCCAGCAGCTTAGGGGCCCCATTTGAGGGGATCAACGAGCAGTACTTC	CASSLGAPFEGINEQYF